This is a list of T cell receptor beta chains from one sample in a study of T-cell memory formation after mild COVID-19. TCRdb re-called the 5' RACE reads with MiXCR, one entry per CDR3 protein. The table shows approximately 350,000 distinct CDR3 sequences, with 10% to 15% occurring only once. The specimen sequenced was PBMCs or a T cell subset sorted from them (not recorded which). These receptors were collected from a man younger than 35 who had mild COVID-19 (a few samples of this study predate the infection). Cell type and time point are not known. CDR3s include the opening cysteine and the closing phenylalanine or tryptophan. The D gene is left open where the match is weak. Clone size appears in some rows only: once, few, many, or a class for an expanded clone.

v_call,j_call,d_call,clone_size,cdr3_nt,cdr3_aa
TRBV5-1,TRBJ2-3,TRBD2,few,TGCGCCAGCACCCTAGCGGGGACGGCAGATACGCAGTATTTT,CASTLAGTADTQYF
TRBV7-2,TRBJ2-3,NA,few,TGTGCCAGCAGCTTAGTTTGGGGCGACACAGATACGCAGTATTTT,CASSLVWGDTDTQYF
TRBV9,TRBJ2-5,NA,few,TGTGCCAGCAGCGTAGTACCTAAAGAGACCCAGTACTTC,CASSVVPKETQYF
TRBV6-2/TRBV6-3,TRBJ1-2,NA,few,TGTGCCAGCGCTGAACTCTCATATGGCTACACCTTC,CASAELSYGYTF
TRBV7-2,TRBJ2-3,NA,NA,TGTGCCAGCAGCGGGGGGACCGGGACCCTAACAGATACGCAGTATTTT,CASSGGTGTLTDTQYF
TRBV7-9,TRBJ1-2,NA,NA,TGTGCCAGCAGCAATAGGGAGCAAACCCGCTATGGCTACACCTTC,CASSNREQTRYGYTF
TRBV7-2,TRBJ1-1,TRBD1,few,TGTGCCAGCAGGATAGACAGGGGGTCATACACTGAAGCTTTCTTT,CASRIDRGSYTEAFF
TRBV7-9,TRBJ1-2,NA,NA,TGTGCCAGCAGCTCACATCAGGGGCCACCCCTTGGCTACACCTTC,CASSSHQGPPLGYTF
TRBV7-6,TRBJ1-1,NA,few,TGTGCCAGCAGCGGGAGTTACACTGAAGCTTTCTTT,CASSGSYTEAFF
TRBV7-9,TRBJ2-5,NA,few,TGTGCCAGCACCAGGGGGGGCAGAGAAGAGACCCAGTACTTC,CASTRGGREETQYF
TRBV12-3/TRBV12-4,TRBJ1-6,NA,few,TGTGCCAGCAGTTTAGTAGGGGGAACCCTCCACTTT,CASSLVGGTLHF
TRBV7-6,TRBJ2-5,NA,few,TGTGCCAGCAATAGACTGGAAGAGACCCAGTACTTC,CASNRLEETQYF
TRBV7-3,TRBJ2-2,NA,few,TGTGCCAGCAGCTTAGACAGTCTGTTAAGGGGTGACGGCACCGGGGAGCTGTTTTTT,CASSLDSLLRGDGTGELFF
TRBV18,TRBJ2-7,TRBD2,few,TGTGCCAGCTCACCACCTGACGCGGGGGCCTACGAGCAGTACTTC,CASSPPDAGAYEQYF
TRBV13,TRBJ2-3,NA,many,TGTGCCAGCAGCTTAGACGCAGATACGCAGTATTTT,CASSLDADTQYF
TRBV14,TRBJ1-4,NA,few,TGTGCCAGCAGCCAAGATTATGGAAAACTGTTTTTT,CASSQDYGKLFF
TRBV5-1,TRBJ2-7,TRBD2,NA,TGCGCCAGCAGCTTCGAACTAGCGGGGGGGCCGCGCGAGCAGTACTTC,CASSFELAGGPREQYF
TRBV14,TRBJ2-3,TRBD2,NA,TGTGCCAGCAGCCAAGATCCCAGGCTAGCGGGTTGGTCAGATACGCAGTATTTT,CASSQDPRLAGWSDTQYF
TRBV11-3,TRBJ2-1,TRBD2,few,TGTGCCAGCAGCTTAGCAGCGGGGGGGCGGGATGAGCAGTTCTTC,CASSLAAGGRDEQFF
TRBV4-2,TRBJ1-5,NA,NA,TGTGCCAGCAGCCAAGATCCGGGGAAGTTCGGTCAGCCCCAGCATTTT,CASSQDPGKFGQPQHF
TRBV7-2,TRBJ1-5,NA,many,TGTGCCAGCAGTTTTATGGGGCCCAATCAGCCCCAGCATTTT,CASSFMGPNQPQHF
TRBV4-3,TRBJ1-2,NA,many,TGCGCCAGCAGCCAAGACGGCGGGGCCGTGAGGGGCTACACCTTC,CASSQDGGAVRGYTF
TRBV11-2,TRBJ1-1,NA,NA,TGTGCCAGCAGCCTTCCAGGGAGAGTCCAAGCTTTCTTT,CASSLPGRVQAFF
TRBV7-3,TRBJ1-1,NA,NA,TGTGCCAGCAGCGAACATAGGAACACTGAAGCTTTCTTT,CASSEHRNTEAFF
TRBV4-1,TRBJ1-5,NA,many,TGCGCCAGCAGCCAAGACAGGGCTACCAGCAATCAGCCCCAGCATTTT,CASSQDRATSNQPQHF
TRBV20-1,TRBJ2-5,NA,NA,TGCAGTGCCCAACGAGGGGGGCGAGAGACCCAGTACTTC,CSAQRGGRETQYF
TRBV7-2,TRBJ2-3,NA,NA,TGTGCCAGCAGCTACAGGAACCCTAGCACAGATACGCAGTATTTT,CASSYRNPSTDTQYF
TRBV29-1,TRBJ2-1,NA,few,TGCAGCGCCTTCGACGACTACAATGAGCAGTTCTTC,CSAFDDYNEQFF
TRBV5-1,TRBJ1-4,NA,NA,TGCGCCAGCAGCGCCAGACTCAGTGAAAAACTGTTTTTT,CASSARLSEKLFF
TRBV6-5,TRBJ2-2,TRBD1,NA,TGTGCCAGCAGAAGGACAGGGTATCGCAACACCGGGGAGCTGTTTTTT,CASRRTGYRNTGELFF
TRBV6-5,TRBJ2-7,NA,NA,TGTGCCAGCAGTTACTACAGGAACGTCCTCTACGAGCAGTACTTC,CASSYYRNVLYEQYF
TRBV9,TRBJ2-3,TRBD2,few,TGTGCCAGCAGCGTAGGGGGACTAGGGCCCCCAGATACGCAGTATTTT,CASSVGGLGPPDTQYF
TRBV5-1,TRBJ2-1,NA,NA,TGCGCCAGCAGCACTGCCCTTTTCGGGGTAAATGAGCAGTTCTTC,CASSTALFGVNEQFF
TRBV5-4,TRBJ2-5,NA,few,TGTGCCAGCAGCCCTAGGGACCGGACCCAGTACTTC,CASSPRDRTQYF
TRBV5-1,TRBJ1-1,NA,NA,TGCGCCAGCAGCTATCCCCGGGACACCCCTATGAACACTGAAGCTTTCTTT,CASSYPRDTPMNTEAFF
TRBV15,TRBJ2-1,NA,NA,TGTGCCACCAGCAGAGTGAAGCTCTACAATGAGCAGTTCTTC,CATSRVKLYNEQFF
TRBV6-2/TRBV6-3,TRBJ2-3,NA,many,TGTGCCAGCAGTTACATGGATACGCAGTATTTT,CASSYMDTQYF
TRBV6-5,TRBJ2-1,NA,NA,TGTGCCAGCAGTAGGACGGAGGAGTACAATGAGCAGTTCTTC,CASSRTEEYNEQFF
TRBV6-6,TRBJ2-2,NA,few,TGTGCCAGCGCCCTAAGTTCCGGGGGCATCACCGGGGAGCTGTTTTTT,CASALSSGGITGELFF
TRBV24-1,TRBJ2-3,NA,few,TGTGCCACCAGTTCAGGAGGCACAGATACGCAGTATTTT,CATSSGGTDTQYF
TRBV4-1,TRBJ2-3,NA,many,TGCGCCAGCAGCCAAGGACGCGGGGGCACAGATACGCAGTATTTT,CASSQGRGGTDTQYF
TRBV6-1,TRBJ1-1,TRBD1,many,TGTGCCACCCGGACAGGGGTGTACACTGAAGCTTTCTTT,CATRTGVYTEAFF
TRBV7-2,TRBJ1-2,NA,NA,TGTGCCAGCAGCTTTGACCCCGTGGAGGGCTACACCTTC,CASSFDPVEGYTF
TRBV5-1,TRBJ2-3,NA,many,TGCGCCAGCAGCTTCTCCGGGACCGGAGCAGATACGCAGTATTTT,CASSFSGTGADTQYF
TRBV12-3/TRBV12-4,TRBJ2-1,TRBD2,many,TGTGCCAGCAGTAGCGGGGGTTCCTCCTACAATGAGCAGTTCTTC,CASSSGGSSYNEQFF
TRBV4-3,TRBJ1-6,NA,NA,TGCGCCAGCAGCCTGGACGAGGACCCCCGGCATTCACCCCTCCACTTT,CASSLDEDPRHSPLHF
TRBV7-2,TRBJ2-3,NA,NA,TGTGCCAGCAGCCTTCCTCTCAACCCGACGGCATTT,CASSLPLNPTAF
TRBV18,TRBJ2-3,NA,NA,TGTGCCAGCTCACGGGGGACCGACGATACGCAGTATTTT,CASSRGTDDTQYF
TRBV28,TRBJ1-1,NA,NA,TGTGCCAGCAGTCAGGACCCCATCTATACTGAAGCTTTCTTT,CASSQDPIYTEAFF
TRBV11-2,TRBJ1-5,TRBD1,few,TGTGCCAGCAGCTTAGACAGGGGGGATCAGCCCCAGCATTTT,CASSLDRGDQPQHF
TRBV7-2,TRBJ2-5,TRBD2,NA,TGTGCCAGCAGCGTCATCCTAGCGGGGGATAAGACCCAGTACTTC,CASSVILAGDKTQYF
TRBV7-8,TRBJ2-7,TRBD1,NA,TGTGCCAGCAGCTTAGCGCAGGGGACAGGATCTTACGAGCAGTACTTC,CASSLAQGTGSYEQYF
TRBV10-2,TRBJ2-7,NA,few,TGCGCCAGCAGTGTCGGGGACGAGCAGTACTTC,CASSVGDEQYF
TRBV6-5,TRBJ1-2,NA,NA,TGTGCCAGCAGTTACTCGGTCCTCGGGGACTATGGCTACACCTTC,CASSYSVLGDYGYTF
TRBV10-3,TRBJ1-4,NA,once,TGTGCCATCAGTGGGGAAAGGGAAAAACTGTTTTTT,CAISGEREKLFF
TRBV4-2,TRBJ2-1,TRBD2,NA,TGTGCCAGCAGCCAAGTAATGACTAGCGGGGGGAAGCAGTTCTTC,CASSQVMTSGGKQFF
TRBV5-4,TRBJ2-3,NA,many,TGTGCCAGCAGAAGATACACAGATACGCAGTATTTT,CASRRYTDTQYF
TRBV6-4,TRBJ2-2,TRBD2,NA,TGTGCCAGACCCTTCGGGGGGTCCGGGGAGCTGTTTTTT,CARPFGGSGELFF